This T cell receptor (beta chain) was documented in a study of shared clonotypes between healthy human individuals. Study results and caveats: Represented diversity, genetic and exposure-history alike, was limited by few donors. The expectation was that sequencing depth would affect clonotype sharing among donors.

The donors were adults (healthy and HIV-negative) with no recent acute infections or vaccinations. In regard to this clone: The target antigen is unknown.

Each subset's genomic DNA was shared equally among a number of immunoSEQ plates. Clones were sequenced by immunoSEQ multiplex PCR, and TCRdb holds only the in-frame ones, with some missing. Of about 520,000 clones in the sample, about 96% were seen once. The receptor was derived from a woman aged 30 to 39 in good health. The sample consisted of naive CD4+ T cells sorted from blood. Subset noted: CD45RA+ positively selected.

The CDR3 DNA is TGTGCCAGCAGCGCGACAGTCGCGAACACCGGGGAGCTGTTTTTT. Amino acids: CASSATVANTGELFF. V and J are TRBV7-3 and TRBJ2-2; tentative D call: TRBD1 (5 bases). Trimming pared 5 bases from V and 0 bases from J, leaving 10 bases between. The CDR3 length is 15 residues. Germline CDR1 reads SGHTA; CDR2 reads FQGTGA.